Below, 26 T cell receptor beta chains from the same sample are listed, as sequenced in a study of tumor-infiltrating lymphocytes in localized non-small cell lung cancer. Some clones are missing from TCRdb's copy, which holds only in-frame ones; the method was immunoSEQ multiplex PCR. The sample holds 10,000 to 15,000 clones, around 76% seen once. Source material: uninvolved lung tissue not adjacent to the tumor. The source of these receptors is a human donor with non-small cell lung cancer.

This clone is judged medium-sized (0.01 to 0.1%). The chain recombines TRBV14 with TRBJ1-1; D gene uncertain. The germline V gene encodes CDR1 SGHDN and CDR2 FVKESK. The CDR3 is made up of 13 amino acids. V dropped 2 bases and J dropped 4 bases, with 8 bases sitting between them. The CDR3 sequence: CASSQQVFTEAFF. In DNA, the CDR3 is TGTGCCAGCAGCCAACAGGTTTTCACTGAAGCTTTCTTT.

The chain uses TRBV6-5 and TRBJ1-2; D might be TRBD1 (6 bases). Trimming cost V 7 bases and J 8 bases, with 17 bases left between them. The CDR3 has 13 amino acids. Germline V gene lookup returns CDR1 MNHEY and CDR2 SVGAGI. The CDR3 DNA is TGTGCCAGCACCGGGGGGGCAGGGTACGGCTACACCTTC. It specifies CASTGGAGYGYTF.

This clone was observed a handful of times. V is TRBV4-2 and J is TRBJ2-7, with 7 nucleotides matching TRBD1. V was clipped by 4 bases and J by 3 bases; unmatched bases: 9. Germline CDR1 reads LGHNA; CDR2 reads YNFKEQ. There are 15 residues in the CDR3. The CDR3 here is CASSLKSGTDYEQYF. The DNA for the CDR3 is TGTGCCAGCAGCCTGAAATCCGGGACAGACTACGAGCAGTACTTC.

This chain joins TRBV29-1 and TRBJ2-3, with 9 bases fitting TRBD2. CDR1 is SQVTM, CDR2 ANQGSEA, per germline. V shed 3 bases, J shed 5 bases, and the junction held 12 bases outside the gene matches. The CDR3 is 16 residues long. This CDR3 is CSVDFLGRREGDTQYF. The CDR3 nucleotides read TGCAGCGTTGACTTTCTCGGAAGGCGGGAGGGAGATACGCAGTATTTT.

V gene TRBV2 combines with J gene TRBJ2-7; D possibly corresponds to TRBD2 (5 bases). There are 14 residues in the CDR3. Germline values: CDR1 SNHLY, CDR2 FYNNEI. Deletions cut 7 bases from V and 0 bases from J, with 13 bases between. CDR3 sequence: CASTSRGSSYEQYF. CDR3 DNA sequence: TGTGCCAGCACCTCGCGAGGGAGCTCCTACGAGCAGTACTTC.

In DNA form, the CDR3 reads TGTGCCAGCAGTTTTGGCCAAGGGAGAGCGCAGTACTTC. It codes for CASSFGQGRAQYF. This chain links TRBV28 with TRBJ2-7; a possible D gene is TRBD2 (5 bases). V was cut by 3 bases and J by 9 bases, with 15 bases left in between. Germline V CDR1 and CDR2: MDHEN, SYDVKM. The CDR3 totals 13 residues.

The CDR3 here is CASTKGASDYEQYF. DNA for the CDR3: TGTGCCAGCACTAAAGGGGCCAGTGACTACGAGCAGTACTTC. The rearrangement links TRBV9 to TRBJ2-7; D possibly corresponds to TRBD1 (5 bases). The CDR3 is 14 amino acids. The germline gives CDR1 SGDLS, CDR2 YYNGEE. Trimming took 6 bases from V and 3 from J, leaving 16 bases between them. The complete variable domain, with remaining parts taken from reference TRBV9 and TRBJ2-7, reads DSGVTQTPKHLITATGQRVTLRCSPRSGDLSVYWYQQSLDQGLQFLIQYYNGEERAKGNILERFSAQQFPDLHSELNLSSLELGDSALYFCASTKGASDYEQYFGPGTRLTVT.

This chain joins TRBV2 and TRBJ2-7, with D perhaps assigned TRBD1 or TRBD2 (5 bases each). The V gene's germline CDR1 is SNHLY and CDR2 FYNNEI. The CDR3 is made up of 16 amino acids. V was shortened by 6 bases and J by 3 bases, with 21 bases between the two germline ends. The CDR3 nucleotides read TGTGCCAGCAGCGGACCCCCCCGGGACGGCAACTACGAGCAGTACTTC. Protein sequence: CASSGPPRDGNYEQYF.

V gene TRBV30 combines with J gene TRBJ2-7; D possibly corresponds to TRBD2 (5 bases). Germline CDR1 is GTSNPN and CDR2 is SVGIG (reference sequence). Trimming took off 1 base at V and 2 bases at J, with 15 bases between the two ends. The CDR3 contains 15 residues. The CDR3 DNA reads TGTGCCTGGAGTGGGGCAGCGGATCCGACCTACGAGCAGTACTTC. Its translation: CAWSGAADPTYEQYF.

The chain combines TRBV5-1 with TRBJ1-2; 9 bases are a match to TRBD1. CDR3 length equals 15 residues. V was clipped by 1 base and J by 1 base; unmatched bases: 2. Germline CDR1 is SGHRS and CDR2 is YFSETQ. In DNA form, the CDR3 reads TGCGCCAGCAGCTTGCCGGGACAGGGTAACTATGGCTACACCTTC. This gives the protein CASSLPGQGNYGYTF.

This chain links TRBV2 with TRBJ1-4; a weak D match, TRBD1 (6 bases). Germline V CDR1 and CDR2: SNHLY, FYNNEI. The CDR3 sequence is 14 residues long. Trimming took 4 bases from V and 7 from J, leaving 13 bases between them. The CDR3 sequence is CASSVGQGSEKLFF. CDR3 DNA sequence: TGTGCCAGCAGTGTCGGGCAGGGGTCTGAAAAACTGTTTTTT.

CDR3: CASSLGPQGDYGYTF. The CDR3 DNA reads TGCGCCAGCAGCTTGGGGCCCCAGGGGGACTATGGCTACACCTTC. This chain links TRBV5-1 with TRBJ1-2; 7 bases fit TRBD1. Germline V lookup: CDR1 SGHRS, CDR2 YFSETQ. V was clipped by 0 bases and J by 3 bases; unmatched bases: 5. The CDR3 runs to 15 residues.

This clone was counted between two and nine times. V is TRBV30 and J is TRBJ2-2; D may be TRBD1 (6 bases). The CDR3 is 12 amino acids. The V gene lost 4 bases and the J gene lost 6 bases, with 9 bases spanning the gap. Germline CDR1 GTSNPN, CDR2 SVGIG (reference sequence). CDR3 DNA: TGTGCCTGGACAGGGGTTTCCGGGGAGCTGTTTTTT. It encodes CAWTGVSGELFF.

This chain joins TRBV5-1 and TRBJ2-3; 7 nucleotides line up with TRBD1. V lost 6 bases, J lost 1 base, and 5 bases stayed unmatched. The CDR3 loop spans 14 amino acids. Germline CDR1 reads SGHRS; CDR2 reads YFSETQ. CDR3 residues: CASTGQVRTDTQYF. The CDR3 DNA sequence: TGCGCCAGCACTGGACAGGTACGCACAGATACGCAGTATTTT.

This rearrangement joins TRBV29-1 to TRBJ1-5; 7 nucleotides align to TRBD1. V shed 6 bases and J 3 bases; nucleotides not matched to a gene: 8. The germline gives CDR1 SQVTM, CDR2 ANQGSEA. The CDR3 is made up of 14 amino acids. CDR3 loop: CSVAQGQPNQPQHF. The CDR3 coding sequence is TGCAGCGTGGCCCAGGGACAGCCCAATCAGCCCCAGCATTTT.

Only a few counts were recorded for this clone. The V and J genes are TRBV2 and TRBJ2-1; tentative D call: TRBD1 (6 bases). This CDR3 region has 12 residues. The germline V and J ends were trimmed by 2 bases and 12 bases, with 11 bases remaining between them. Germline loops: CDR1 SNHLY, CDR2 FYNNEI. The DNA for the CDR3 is TGTGCCAGCAGTGAAAGGGGGTTGGGGCAGTTCTTC. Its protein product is CASSERGLGQFF.

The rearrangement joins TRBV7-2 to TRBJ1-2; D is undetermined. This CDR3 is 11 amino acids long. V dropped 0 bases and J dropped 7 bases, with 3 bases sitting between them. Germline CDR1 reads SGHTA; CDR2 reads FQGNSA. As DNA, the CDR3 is TGTGCCAGCAGCTTAGCAAGTGGCTACACCTTC. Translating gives CASSLASGYTF.

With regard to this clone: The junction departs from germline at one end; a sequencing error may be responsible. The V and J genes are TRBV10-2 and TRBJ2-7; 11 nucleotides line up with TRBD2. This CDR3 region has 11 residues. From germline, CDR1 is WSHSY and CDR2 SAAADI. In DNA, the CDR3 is TGCGCCAGCATCCTAGCGGGGGGCCAATTCTTC. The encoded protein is CASILAGGQFF.

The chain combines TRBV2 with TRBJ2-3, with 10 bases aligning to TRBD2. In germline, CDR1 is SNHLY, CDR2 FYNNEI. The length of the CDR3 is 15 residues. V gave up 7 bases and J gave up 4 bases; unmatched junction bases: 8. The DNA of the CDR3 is TGTGCCAGCACGAAAGCGGGAGGGAGGCCAGATACGCAGTATTTT. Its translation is CASTKAGGRPDTQYF.

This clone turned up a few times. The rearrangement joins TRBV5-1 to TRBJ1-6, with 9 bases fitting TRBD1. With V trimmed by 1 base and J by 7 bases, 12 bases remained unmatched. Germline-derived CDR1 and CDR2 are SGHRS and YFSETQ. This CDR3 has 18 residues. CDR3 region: CASSLSGTGTGGNSPLHF. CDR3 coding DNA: TGCGCCAGCAGCTTGTCCGGGACAGGGACGGGGGGCAATTCACCCCTCCACTTT. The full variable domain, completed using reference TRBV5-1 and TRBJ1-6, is KAGVTQTPRYLIKTRGQQVTLSCSPISGHRSVSWYQQTPGQGLQFLFEYFSETQRNKGNFPGRFSGRQFSNSRSEMNVSTLELGDSALYLCASSLSGTGTGGNSPLHFGNGTRLTVT.

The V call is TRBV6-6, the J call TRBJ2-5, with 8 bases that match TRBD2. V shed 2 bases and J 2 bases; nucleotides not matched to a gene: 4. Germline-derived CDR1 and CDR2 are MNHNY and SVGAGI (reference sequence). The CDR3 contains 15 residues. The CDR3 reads CASSYSGSGQETQYF. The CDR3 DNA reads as TGTGCCAGCAGTTACAGCGGGAGCGGTCAAGAGACCCAGTACTTC.

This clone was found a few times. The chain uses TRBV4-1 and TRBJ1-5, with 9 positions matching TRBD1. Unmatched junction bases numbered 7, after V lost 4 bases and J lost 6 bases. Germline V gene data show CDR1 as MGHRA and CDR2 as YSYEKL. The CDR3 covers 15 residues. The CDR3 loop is CASSPADRGPQPQHF. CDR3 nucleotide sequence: TGCGCCAGCAGCCCAGCGGACAGGGGACCTCAGCCCCAGCATTTT.

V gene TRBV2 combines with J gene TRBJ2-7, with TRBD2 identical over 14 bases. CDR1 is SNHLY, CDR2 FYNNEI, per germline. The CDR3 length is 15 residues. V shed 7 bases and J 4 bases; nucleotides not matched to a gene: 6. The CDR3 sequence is CASTLGLAGGYEQYF. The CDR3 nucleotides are TGTGCCAGCACCCTAGGACTAGCGGGAGGATACGAGCAGTACTTC. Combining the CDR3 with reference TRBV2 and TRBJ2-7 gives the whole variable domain EPEVTQTPSHQVTQMGQEVILRCVPISNHLYFYWYRQILGQKVEFLVSFYNNEISEKSEIFDDQFSVERPDGSNFTLKIRSTKLEDSAMYFCASTLGLAGGYEQYFGPGTRLTVT.

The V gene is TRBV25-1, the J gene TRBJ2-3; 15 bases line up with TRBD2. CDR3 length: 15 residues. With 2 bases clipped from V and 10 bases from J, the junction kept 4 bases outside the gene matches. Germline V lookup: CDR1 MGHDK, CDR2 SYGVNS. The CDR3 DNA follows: TGTGCCAGCAGTGAAGGGACTAGCGGGAGGTTCGCGCAGTATTTT. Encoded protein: CASSEGTSGRFAQYF.

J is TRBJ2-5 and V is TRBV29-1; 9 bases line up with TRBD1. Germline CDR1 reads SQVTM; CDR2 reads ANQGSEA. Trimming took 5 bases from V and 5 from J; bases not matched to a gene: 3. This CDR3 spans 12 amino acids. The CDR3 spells CSVIDRGETQYF. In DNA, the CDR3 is TGCAGCGTTATCGACAGGGGGGAGACCCAGTACTTC.

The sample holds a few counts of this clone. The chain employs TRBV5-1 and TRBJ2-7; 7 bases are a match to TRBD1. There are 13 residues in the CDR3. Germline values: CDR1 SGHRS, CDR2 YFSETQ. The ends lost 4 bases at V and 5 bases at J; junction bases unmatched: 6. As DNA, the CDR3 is TGCGCCAGCAGCCTGGACAGGTTCGACGAGCAGTACTTC. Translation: CASSLDRFDEQYF.